This note documents a single T cell receptor (beta chain) sequence. Its target is not known. The V gene's germline CDR1 is SGHRS and CDR2 YFSETQ. V shed 2 bases, J shed 0 bases, and the junction held 10 bases outside the gene matches. This CDR3 comprises 18 residues. This entry is derived from a study of cytomegalovirus exposure and HLA in healthy donors. Overall study: HLA-typed donors contributed about 85 million unique TCRs, which were held in an early data release. General observations from the study: Researchers reported in a later analysis that common viral pathogens appeared linked to several top clusters. TCR beta V segments were, for the most part, productive about 87% or about 30% of the time in an earlier analysis.

With 60 Vbeta and 13 Jbeta primers, the PCR was carried out. Original processing methods: A later analysis counted 80 million or so unique TCR beta chains, around 10 million shared. Generated by immunoSEQ multiplex PCR, the TCRdb table keeps only in-frame clones and is missing some. V and J calls and clone size are as listed in that table; D and trimming were resolved from the DNA. The top ten clones hold roughly 12% of a sample with about 120,000 clones, 70% to 85% of them seen once. V and J are TRBV5-1 and TRBJ2-1; 8 positions match TRBD2. This TCR was sampled from a woman between 45 and 60 years old in good health and CMV-seropositive. The material sequenced was PBMCs. CDR3: CASSFPGASGSSYNEQFF. CDR3 bases: TGCGCCAGCAGCTTTCCGGGGGCGAGCGGGAGCTCCTACAATGAGCAGTTCTTC. Full variable domain (outside the CDR3, taken from reference TRBV5-1 and TRBJ2-1): KAGVTQTPRYLIKTRGQQVTLSCSPISGHRSVSWYQQTPGQGLQFLFEYFSETQRNKGNFPGRFSGRQFSNSRSEMNVSTLELGDSALYLCASSFPGASGSSYNEQFFGPGTRLTVL.